These 29 T cell receptor beta chains came from one sample sequenced in a study of immune heterogeneity within non-small cell lung tumors. Using 32 V and 13 J primers, multiplex PCR amplified TCR beta CDR3. TCRdb fed the multiplex PCR reads into MiXCR, producing one record per CDR3 protein. Of about 3,300 distinct CDR3 sequences in the sample, 52% were seen once. Samples each supplied 500 to 650 ng of bulk tumor genomic DNA as template. Several biopsies were collected from each primary tumor during surgery. They were spaced as far apart as possible within the tumor mass. Patients with untreated, newly diagnosed non-small cell lung cancer underwent curative surgery. Sequencing input: lung tumor tissue. All receptors derive from a man aged 60-69 years with non-small cell lung cancer.

This rearrangement joins TRBV2 to TRBJ1-6; D is ambiguous. V was clipped by 1 base and J by 5 bases, with 6 bases between them. Germline V gene lookup returns CDR1 SNHLY and CDR2 FYNNEI. There are 14 residues in the CDR3. The CDR3 sequence is CASSEGLNNSPLHF. The DNA of the CDR3 is TGTGCCAGCAGTGAAGGACTGAATAATTCACCCCTCCACTTT.

The chain is built from TRBV11-2 and TRBJ2-1; 9 bases map to TRBD2. The CDR3 consists of 16 residues. The V gene's germline CDR1 is SGHAT and CDR2 FQNNGV. The V segment lost 1 base and the J segment 6 bases; nucleotides outside the gene matches: 7. The CDR3 DNA reads as TGTGCCAGCAGCTTAGGCTCTCGCGGGAGGGCCAATGAGCAGTTCTTC. It encodes CASSLGSRGRANEQFF.

The V call is TRBV6-2 or TRBV6-3, the J call TRBJ1-1, with 12 bases aligning to TRBD1. The CDR3 loop spans 16 amino acids. The germline CDR1 and CDR2 sequences are MNHEY and SVGEGT. The junction had 12 bases not matched to a gene; V was cut back by 5 bases and J by 8 bases. The CDR3 sequence is CASSRDRGLMNNEAFF. The CDR3 DNA reads TGTGCCAGCAGTAGGGACAGGGGGCTCATGAACAACGAAGCTTTCTTT.

A single count supports this clonotype. With a much larger clone just one base away, this may be a read error. The chain carries TRBV5-1 and TRBJ2-5; tentatively, D is TRBD1 or TRBD2 (5 bases each). V lost 2 bases, J lost 4 bases, and 15 bases lay in between. Germline V CDR1 and CDR2: SGHRS, YFSETQ. The CDR3 has 15 residues. The CDR3 DNA reads as TGCGCCAGCAGCTTTCGTGGGGGATTAGGAGAGACCCAGTACTTC. Residues: CASSFRGGLGETQYF.

This clonotype is labeled medium-sized. The CDR3 DNA reads as TGTGCCAGCAGTTCGTTAGAGGGGGACTCTGAAGCTTTCTTT. This codes for CASSSLEGDSEAFF. The rearrangement links TRBV5-8 to TRBJ1-1; a possible D gene is TRBD1 (6 bases). V was shortened by 5 bases and J by 6 bases, with 17 bases between the two germline ends. Looked up from germline, CDR1 is SGHTS and CDR2 is YDEGEE. This CDR3 spans 14 amino acids. Supplemented by reference TRBV5-8 and TRBJ1-1, the full variable domain reads EAGVTQSPTHLIKTRGQQATLRCSPISGHTSVYWYQQALGLGLQFLLWYDEGEERNRGNFPPRFSGRQFPNYSSELNVNALELEDSALYLCASSSLEGDSEAFFGQGTRLTVV.

The chain links TRBV6-1 to TRBJ2-3; weak D call: TRBD2 (5 bases). Germline loops: CDR1 MNHNS, CDR2 SASEGT. V lost 2 bases and J lost 6, with 21 bases in between. The CDR3 is made up of 17 amino acids. The CDR3, as DNA: TGTGCCAGCAGTGAAAAATCCTGGCTAGCTGATTCTGATACGCAGTATTTT. Amino acids: CASSEKSWLADSDTQYF.

This chain uses TRBV10-2 with TRBJ2-1; TRBD2 agrees at 7 bases. This CDR3 spans 18 amino acids. CDR1 is WSHSY and CDR2 is SAAADI in the germline V gene. The ends lost 1 base at V and 10 bases at J; junction bases unmatched: 19. The CDR3 region has the DNA TGCGCCAGCAGTGAGTTGGCTAGCGGAGGACCTTTGGGACGCGAGCAGTTCTTC. It yields the protein CASSELASGGPLGREQFF.

This clonotype was recorded once. The gene calls are TRBV2 and TRBJ1-5, with a weak D call TRBD1 (5 bases). The CDR3 is 14 amino acids. Germline V gene sequence: CDR1 SNHLY, CDR2 FYNNEI. Trimming stripped 9 bases from V and 2 bases from J, with 14 bases between. The chain's CDR3 is CASKPGYGNQPQHF. CDR3 coding DNA: TGTGCCAGTAAACCAGGGTACGGCAATCAGCCCCAGCATTTT.

On this clonotype: One base away lies a much larger clone, so this may be a sequencing read error. This sequence joins TRBV3-1 and TRBJ2-3; 8 bases are a match to TRBD1. The better agreement between TRBJ1-5 and the DNA end casts doubt on the J call. CDR1 is LGHDT and CDR2 is YNNKEL in the germline V gene (reference sequence). The CDR3 runs to 14 residues. CDR3 DNA: TGTGCCAGCAGCCCGGGACAGGTCACAGATACGCAGCATTTT. Translation gives CASSPGQVTDTQHF.

The CDR3 bases are TGTGCCAGTAGTCTCCTGTGCGAGCAGTACTTC. Residues: CASSLLCEQYF. This chain connects TRBV19 to TRBJ2-7; D remains ambiguous. Germline V gives CDR1 LNHDA, CDR2 SQIVND (reference sequence). CDR3 length: 11 residues. The V and J ends lost 5 bases and 6 bases respectively, with 8 bases between them.

V is TRBV4-2 and J is TRBJ2-3; TRBD1 agrees at 8 bases. CDR1 is LGHNA, CDR2 YNFKEQ, per germline. J was trimmed by 1 base and V by 1 base; bases with no gene match: 7. This CDR3 has 17 residues. This chain's CDR3 is CASSQVRVDRGTDTQYF. The CDR3 coding sequence is TGTGCCAGCAGCCAAGTCAGGGTGGACAGGGGCACAGATACGCAGTATTTT.

A word on this clonotype: At one boundary the junction diverges from the germline segment, which might be a read error. The rearrangement joins TRBV20-1 to TRBJ2-7; D is undetermined. The CDR3 length is 11 residues. Germline CDR1 and CDR2: DFQATT and SNEGSKA (reference sequence). CDR3 sequence: CSARGSADVGF. DNA of the CDR3: TGCAGTGCTAGAGGATCGGCAGACGTGGGATTC.

In its sample, this clonotype ranks as large. V gene TRBV5-1 combines with J gene TRBJ1-6, with D unclear. CDR3 length: 15 residues. Trimming shortened V by 1 base and J by 9 bases, and 14 bases separated the two germline ends. CDR1 SGHRS and CDR2 YFSETQ come from the germline V gene. CDR3 loop: CASSLTGREASPLHF. CDR3 bases: TGCGCCAGCAGCTTGACGGGCCGTGAGGCTTCACCCCTCCACTTT.

The V and J genes are TRBV7-9 and TRBJ1-6; 7 nucleotides match TRBD1. This CDR3 has 14 residues. The germline V gene has CDR1 SEHNR and CDR2 FQNEAQ (reference sequence). Germline trimming cut 1 base from V and 19 bases from J; bases unmatched to any gene: 13. In DNA, the CDR3 is TGTGCCAGCAGCTTAGTTGGACAGGATTCACCCCCACACTTT. Translated: CASSLVGQDSPPHF.

The genes are TRBV5-1 and TRBJ2-5, with D unclear. The CDR3 length is 14 residues. Germline assignment: CDR1 SGHRS and CDR2 YFSETQ. V lost 0 bases, J lost 0 bases, and 6 bases lay in between. Here the CDR3 reads CASSLERYQETQYF. DNA for the CDR3: TGCGCCAGCAGCTTGGAACGGTACCAAGAGACCCAGTACTTC. The whole variable domain, remainder taken from reference TRBV5-1 and TRBJ2-5, is KAGVTQTPRYLIKTRGQQVTLSCSPISGHRSVSWYQQTPGQGLQFLFEYFSETQRNKGNFPGRFSGRQFSNSRSEMNVSTLELGDSALYLCASSLERYQETQYFGPGTRLLVL.

This clonotype was detected a few times. The gene calls are TRBV9 and TRBJ2-1; TRBD2 might be the D (5 bases). V lost 1 base and J 10 bases, leaving 9 bases between the germline ends. The length of the CDR3 is 12 residues. The germline V gene has CDR1 SGDLS and CDR2 YYNGEE. This CDR3 reads CASSVFGGEQFF. The DNA for the CDR3 is TGTGCCAGCAGCGTATTTGGAGGCGAGCAGTTCTTC. Combining the CDR3 with reference TRBV9 and TRBJ2-1 gives the whole variable domain DSGVTQTPKHLITATGQRVTLRCSPRSGDLSVYWYQQSLDQGLQFLIQYYNGEERAKGNILERFSAQQFPDLHSELNLSSLELGDSALYFCASSVFGGEQFFGPGTRLTVL.

By its share, this clonotype is medium-sized. The chain joins TRBV14 to TRBJ2-4, with D possibly TRBD2 on 6 matching bases. Trimming took 5 bases from V and 7 from J, leaving 15 bases between them. Germline V CDR1 and CDR2: SGHDN, FVKESK. The CDR3 runs 14 residues. CDR3 nucleotide sequence: TGTGCCAGCAGCAACGGAGGGGCTGGTAACATTCAGTACTTC. Translating it yields CASSNGGAGNIQYF.

In its sample, this clonotype ranks as large (0.1 to 1%). The chain uses TRBV20-1 and TRBJ2-3; the match to TRBD2 covers 8 bases. J lost 1 base, V lost 4 bases, and 7 bases had no gene match. Germline V gives CDR1 DFQATT, CDR2 SNEGSKA (reference sequence). CDR3 size: 15 residues. The CDR3 DNA is TGCAGTGCTATTTCTCTAGCGGGCCGCACAGATACGCAGTATTTT. Translating it yields CSAISLAGRTDTQYF.

The genes are TRBV25-1 and TRBJ2-5; D possibly corresponds to TRBD1 (6 bases). The CDR3 totals 13 residues. The V gene lost 4 bases and the J gene lost 7 bases, with 13 bases spanning the gap. Per germline, CDR1 MGHDK and CDR2 SYGVNS. The CDR3 here is CASSAQGFGTQYF. CDR3 DNA: TGTGCCAGCAGTGCCCAGGGGTTTGGGACCCAGTACTTC.

This clonotype showed up just once. The CDR3 loop is CASSQGRTSEQETQYF. CDR3 sequence (DNA): TGCGCCAGCAGCCAGGGTAGGACTAGCGAACAAGAGACCCAGTACTTC. The J gene is TRBJ2-5, the V gene TRBV4-3; 9 positions match TRBD2. Germline CDR1 LGHNA, CDR2 YSLEER. This CDR3 spans 16 amino acids. Trimming removed 3 bases from V and 2 bases from J; junction bases left unmatched: 7.

Judged by abundance, this clonotype is medium-sized. This chain connects TRBV30 to TRBJ2-5; a weak D match, TRBD1 (5 bases). Trimming took 2 bases from V and 2 from J, leaving 9 bases between them. This CDR3 has 13 residues. The germline gives CDR1 GTSNPN, CDR2 SVGIG (reference sequence). The CDR3 loop reads CAWSPDSQETQYF. CDR3 nucleotide sequence: TGTGCCTGGAGTCCAGACAGTCAAGAGACCCAGTACTTC. Complete variable domain (other parts from reference TRBV30 and TRBJ2-5): SQTIHQWPATLVQPVGSPLSLECTVEGTSNPNLYWYRQAAGRGLQLLFYSVGIGQISSEVPQNLSASRPQDRQFILSSKKLLLSDSGFYLCAWSPDSQETQYFGPGTRLLVL.

The chain is built from TRBV12-3 or TRBV12-4 and TRBJ2-7; 7 bases agree with TRBD1. V lost 3 bases and J lost 4; bases outside the gene matches: 15. This CDR3 has 17 amino acids. CDR3 in amino acids: CASSFYRGMAQKYEQYF. CDR3 in DNA: TGTGCCAGCAGTTTTTACAGGGGAATGGCGCAGAAATACGAGCAGTACTTC.

Relative to its sample, this clonotype is large. The V and J genes are TRBV12-3 or TRBV12-4 and TRBJ2-2; 7 bases align to TRBD2. With 6 bases clipped from V and 1 base from J, the junction kept 5 bases outside the gene matches. The length of the CDR3 is 15 residues. CDR3 region: CASRDSSGNTGELFF. Here the CDR3 DNA reads TGTGCCAGCAGGGATTCTAGCGGGAACACCGGGGAGCTGTTTTTT.

This chain connects TRBV2 to TRBJ2-3, with TRBD2 matching 11 bases. The V gene's germline CDR1 is SNHLY and CDR2 FYNNEI. The CDR3 totals 18 residues. With 0 bases clipped from V and 7 bases from J, the junction kept 12 bases outside the gene matches. The CDR3 nucleotides are TGTGCCAGCAGTGAAGCGGGGGGGGGAACTAGCGGGAGCCATACGCAGTATTTT. Residues: CASSEAGGGTSGSHTQYF. Full variable domain (outside the CDR3, taken from reference TRBV2 and TRBJ2-3): EPEVTQTPSHQVTQMGQEVILRCVPISNHLYFYWYRQILGQKVEFLVSFYNNEISEKSEIFDDQFSVERPDGSNFTLKIRSTKLEDSAMYFCASSEAGGGTSGSHTQYFGPGTRLTVL.

The V call is TRBV28, the J call TRBJ1-2; D gene ambiguous. The CDR3 is made up of 13 amino acids. V lost 5 bases to trimming and J lost 4 bases, with 11 bases between them. Looked up from germline, CDR1 is MDHEN and CDR2 is SYDVKM. The CDR3 DNA reads TGTGCCAGCAGTCCGCGTGGGAGCTATGGCTACACCTTC. It yields the protein CASSPRGSYGYTF.

In its sample, this clonotype ranks as medium-sized (0.01 to 0.1%). The CDR3 nucleotides are TGTGCCAGCAGCGTATCTCGGGAGGGTACCTACAATGAGCAGTTCTTC. This encodes CASSVSREGTYNEQFF. V is TRBV9 and J is TRBJ2-1, with 8 bases fitting TRBD2. This CDR3 has 16 residues. V shed 1 base, J shed 2 bases, and the junction held 5 bases outside the gene matches. Germline CDR1 is SGDLS and CDR2 is YYNGEE.

Note on this clonotype: A read error may account for a junction end that differs from germline. This rearrangement joins TRBV19 to TRBJ2-4; 9 nucleotides align to TRBD2. The CDR3 contains 16 residues. Germline V CDR1 and CDR2: LNHDA, SQIVND (reference sequence). CDR3 sequence: CASSPDGSGSGNEKFF. The DNA of the CDR3 is TGTGCCAGTAGTCCCGATGGTAGCGGGAGTGGGAATGAGAAGTTCTTC.

The chain is built from TRBV6-2 or TRBV6-3 and TRBJ2-7; TRBD2 matches 13 bases. CDR1 and CDR2 (germline): MNHEY, SVGEGT. The CDR3 spans 13 residues. Unmatched junction bases numbered 4, after V lost 10 bases and J lost 4 bases. In DNA form, the CDR3 reads TGTGCCATCAGGACTAGCGGGAGTTACGAGCAGTACTTC. It is translated as CAIRTSGSYEQYF.

In its sample, this clonotype ranks as large. The chain joins TRBV18 to TRBJ2-1; D remains unclear. Germline V lookup: CDR1 KGHSH, CDR2 LQKENI. V dropped 5 bases and J dropped 4 bases, with 9 bases sitting between them. The CDR3 runs 13 residues. The CDR3 DNA follows: TGTGCCAGCTCATCGACTCAATACAATGAGCAGTTCTTC. Residues: CASSSTQYNEQFF. Drawing the rest from reference TRBV18 and TRBJ2-1, the complete variable domain is NAGVMQNPRHLVRRRGQEARLRCSPMKGHSHVYWYRQLPEEGLKFMVYLQKENIIDESGMPKERFSAEFPKEGPSILRIQQVVRGDSAAYFCASSSTQYNEQFFGPGTRLTVL.